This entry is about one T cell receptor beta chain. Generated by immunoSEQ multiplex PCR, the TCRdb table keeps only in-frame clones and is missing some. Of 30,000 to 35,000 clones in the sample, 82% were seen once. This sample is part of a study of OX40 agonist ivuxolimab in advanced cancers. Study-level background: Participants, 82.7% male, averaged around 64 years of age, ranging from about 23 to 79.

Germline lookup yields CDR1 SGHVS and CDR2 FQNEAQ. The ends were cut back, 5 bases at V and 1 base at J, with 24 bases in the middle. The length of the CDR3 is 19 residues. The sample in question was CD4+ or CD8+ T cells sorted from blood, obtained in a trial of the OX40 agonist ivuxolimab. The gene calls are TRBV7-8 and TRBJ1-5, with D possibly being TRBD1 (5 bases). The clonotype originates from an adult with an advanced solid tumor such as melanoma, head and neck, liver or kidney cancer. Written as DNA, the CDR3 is TGTGCCAGCAGCCCCGGGGGAGGGGCCAGGACACCAAGCAATCAGCCCCAGCATTTT. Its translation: CASSPGGGARTPSNQPQHF.